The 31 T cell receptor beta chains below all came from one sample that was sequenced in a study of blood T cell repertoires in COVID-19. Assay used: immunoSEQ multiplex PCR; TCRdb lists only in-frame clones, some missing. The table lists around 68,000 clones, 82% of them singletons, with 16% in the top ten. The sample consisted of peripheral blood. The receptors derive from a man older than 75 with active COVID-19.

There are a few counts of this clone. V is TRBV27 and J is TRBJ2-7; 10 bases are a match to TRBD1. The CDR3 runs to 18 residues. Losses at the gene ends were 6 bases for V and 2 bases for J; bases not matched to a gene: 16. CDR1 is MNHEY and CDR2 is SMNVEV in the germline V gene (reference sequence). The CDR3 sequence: CASSYQKLPGQGTYEQYF. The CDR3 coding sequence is TGTGCCAGCAGCTACCAAAAACTTCCGGGACAGGGGACCTACGAGCAGTACTTC.

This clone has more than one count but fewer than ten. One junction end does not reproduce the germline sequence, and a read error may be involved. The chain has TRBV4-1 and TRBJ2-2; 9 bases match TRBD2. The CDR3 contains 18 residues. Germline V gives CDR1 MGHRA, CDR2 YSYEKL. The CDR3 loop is CASRQDSGGRAYIGELFF. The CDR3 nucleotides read TGCGCCAGCAGACAAGATTCTGGCGGGAGGGCCTACATCGGGGAGCTGTTTTTT.

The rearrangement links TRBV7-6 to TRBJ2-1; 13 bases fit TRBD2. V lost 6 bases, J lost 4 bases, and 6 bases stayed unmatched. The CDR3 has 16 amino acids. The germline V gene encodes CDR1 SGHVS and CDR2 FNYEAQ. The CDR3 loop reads CASRRTSGGAYNEQFF. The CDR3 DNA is TGTGCCAGCAGACGCACTAGCGGGGGGGCTTACAATGAGCAGTTCTTC.

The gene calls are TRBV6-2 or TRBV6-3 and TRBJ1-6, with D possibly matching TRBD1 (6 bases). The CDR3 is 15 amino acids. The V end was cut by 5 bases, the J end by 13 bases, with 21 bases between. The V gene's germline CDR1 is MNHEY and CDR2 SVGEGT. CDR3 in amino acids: CASSKPHQGPGPLHF. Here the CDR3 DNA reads TGTGCCAGCAGTAAGCCTCATCAGGGGCCTGGGCCCCTCCACTTT.

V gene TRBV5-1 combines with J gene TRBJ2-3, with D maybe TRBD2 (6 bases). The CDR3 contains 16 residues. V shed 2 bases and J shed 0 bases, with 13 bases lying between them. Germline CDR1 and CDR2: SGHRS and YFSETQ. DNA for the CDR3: TGCGCCAGCAGCTTACTAGCTTTCCCTAGCACAGATACGCAGTATTTT. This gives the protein CASSLLAFPSTDTQYF.

The CDR3 protein is CASSPGLAGGPTDTQYF. CDR3 nucleotide sequence: TGTGCCAGCTCACCAGGACTAGCGGGAGGGCCTACAGATACGCAGTATTTT. The chain recombines TRBV18 with TRBJ2-3; TRBD2 matches 15 bases. V was clipped by 2 bases and J by 3 bases; unmatched bases: 3. Germline V CDR1 and CDR2: KGHSH, LQKENI. The CDR3 is made up of 17 amino acids. Using reference TRBV18 and TRBJ2-3 for the parts outside the CDR3, the full variable domain is NAGVMQNPRHLVRRRGQEARLRCSPMKGHSHVYWYRQLPEEGLKFMVYLQKENIIDESGMPKERFSAEFPKEGPSILRIQQVVRGDSAAYFCASSPGLAGGPTDTQYFGPGTRLTVL.

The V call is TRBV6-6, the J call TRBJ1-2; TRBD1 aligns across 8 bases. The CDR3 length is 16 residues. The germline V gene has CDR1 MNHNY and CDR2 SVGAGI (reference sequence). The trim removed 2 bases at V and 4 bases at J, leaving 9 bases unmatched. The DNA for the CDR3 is TGTGCCAGCAGTTACCCGACAGGGGAGAGGTCCTATGGCTACACCTTC. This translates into CASSYPTGERSYGYTF.

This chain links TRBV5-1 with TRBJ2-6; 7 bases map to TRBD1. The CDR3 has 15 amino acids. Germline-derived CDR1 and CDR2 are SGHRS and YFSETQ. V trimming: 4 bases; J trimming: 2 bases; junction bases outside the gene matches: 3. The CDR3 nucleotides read TGCGCCAGCAGCCCGCAGGGGGCTGGGGCCAACGTCCTGACTTTC. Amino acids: CASSPQGAGANVLTF. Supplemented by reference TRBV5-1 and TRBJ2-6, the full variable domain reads KAGVTQTPRYLIKTRGQQVTLSCSPISGHRSVSWYQQTPGQGLQFLFEYFSETQRNKGNFPGRFSGRQFSNSRSEMNVSTLELGDSALYLCASSPQGAGANVLTFGAGSRLTVL.

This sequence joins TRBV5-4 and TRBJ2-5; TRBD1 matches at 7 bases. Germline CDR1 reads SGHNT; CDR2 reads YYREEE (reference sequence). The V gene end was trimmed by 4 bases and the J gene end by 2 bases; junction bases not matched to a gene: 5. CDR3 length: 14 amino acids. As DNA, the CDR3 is TGTGCCAGCAGCCCTCGGACAGGACAAGAGACCCAGTACTTC. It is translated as CASSPRTGQETQYF.

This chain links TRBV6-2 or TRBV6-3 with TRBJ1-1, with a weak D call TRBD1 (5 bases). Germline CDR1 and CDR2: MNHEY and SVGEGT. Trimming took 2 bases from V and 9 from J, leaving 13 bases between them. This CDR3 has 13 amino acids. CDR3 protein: CASSYPGHGKAFF. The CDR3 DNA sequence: TGTGCCAGCAGTTACCCAGGGCATGGAAAAGCTTTCTTT.

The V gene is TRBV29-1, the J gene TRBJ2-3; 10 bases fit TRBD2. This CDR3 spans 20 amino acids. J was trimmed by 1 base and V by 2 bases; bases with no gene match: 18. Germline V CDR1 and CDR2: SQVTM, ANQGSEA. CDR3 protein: CSVESWRTSGTIWGTDTQYF. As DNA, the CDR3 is TGCAGCGTTGAAAGTTGGCGGACTAGCGGAACAATCTGGGGCACAGATACGCAGTATTTT.

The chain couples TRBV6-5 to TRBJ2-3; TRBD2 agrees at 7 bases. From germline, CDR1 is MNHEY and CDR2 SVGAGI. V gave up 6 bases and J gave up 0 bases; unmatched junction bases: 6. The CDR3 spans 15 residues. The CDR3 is CASRGAGRSTDTQYF. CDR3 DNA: TGTGCCAGCAGGGGAGCGGGACGGAGCACAGATACGCAGTATTTT.

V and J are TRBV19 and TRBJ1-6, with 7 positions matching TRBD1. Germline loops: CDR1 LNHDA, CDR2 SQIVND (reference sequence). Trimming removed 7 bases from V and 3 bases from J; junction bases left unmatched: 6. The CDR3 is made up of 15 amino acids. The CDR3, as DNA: TGTGCCAGTACGACAGGGTCGCGCTATAATTCACCCCTCCACTTT. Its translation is CASTTGSRYNSPLHF.

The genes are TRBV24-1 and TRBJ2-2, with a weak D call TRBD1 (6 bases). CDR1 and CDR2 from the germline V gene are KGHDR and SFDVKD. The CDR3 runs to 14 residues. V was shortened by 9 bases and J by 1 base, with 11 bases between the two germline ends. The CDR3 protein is CATRSRGNTGELFF. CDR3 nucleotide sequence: TGTGCCACCCGTTCCAGGGGGAACACCGGGGAGCTGTTTTTT.

The CDR3 sequence: CASRPARTGGYGYTF. In DNA form, the CDR3 reads TGTGCCAGTAGGCCAGCAAGGACAGGGGGCTATGGCTACACCTTC. The chain combines TRBV19 with TRBJ1-2; TRBD1 matches 10 bases. Germline CDR1 is LNHDA and CDR2 is SQIVND (reference sequence). V was pared by 6 bases and J by 4 bases, with 8 bases of the junction left unmatched. CDR3 length: 15 amino acids.

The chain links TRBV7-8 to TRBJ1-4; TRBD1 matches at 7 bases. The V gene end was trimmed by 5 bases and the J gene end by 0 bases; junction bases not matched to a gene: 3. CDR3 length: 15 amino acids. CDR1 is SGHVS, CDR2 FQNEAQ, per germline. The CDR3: CASSRGTATNEKLFF. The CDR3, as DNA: TGTGCCAGCAGCCGAGGGACAGCAACTAATGAAAAACTGTTTTTT.

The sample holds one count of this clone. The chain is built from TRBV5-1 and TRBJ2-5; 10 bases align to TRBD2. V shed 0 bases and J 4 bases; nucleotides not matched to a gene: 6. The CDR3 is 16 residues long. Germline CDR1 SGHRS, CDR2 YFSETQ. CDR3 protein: CASSLVPSGGAETQYF. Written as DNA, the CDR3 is TGCGCCAGCAGCTTGGTTCCAAGCGGGGGGGCAGAGACCCAGTACTTC.

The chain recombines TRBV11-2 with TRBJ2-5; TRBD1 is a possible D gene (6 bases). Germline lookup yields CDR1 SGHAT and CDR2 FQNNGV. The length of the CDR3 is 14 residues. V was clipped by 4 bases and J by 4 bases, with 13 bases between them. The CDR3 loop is CASSSQGFGETQYF. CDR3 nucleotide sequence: TGTGCCAGCAGCTCACAGGGATTCGGAGAGACCCAGTACTTC. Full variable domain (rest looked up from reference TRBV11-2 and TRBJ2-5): EAGVAQSPRYKIIEKRQSVAFWCNPISGHATLYWYQQILGQGPKLLIQFQNNGVVDDSQLPKDRFSAERLKGVDSTLKIQPAKLEDSAVYLCASSSQGFGETQYFGPGTRLLVL.

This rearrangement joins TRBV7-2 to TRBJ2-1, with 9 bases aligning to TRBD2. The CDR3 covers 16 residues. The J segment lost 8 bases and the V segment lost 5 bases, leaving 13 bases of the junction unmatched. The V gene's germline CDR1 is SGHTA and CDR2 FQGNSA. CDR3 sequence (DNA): TGTGCCAGCAGCCTCCTGGGCGGGGGGGCCAATCATGAGCAGTTCTTC. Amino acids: CASSLLGGGANHEQFF.

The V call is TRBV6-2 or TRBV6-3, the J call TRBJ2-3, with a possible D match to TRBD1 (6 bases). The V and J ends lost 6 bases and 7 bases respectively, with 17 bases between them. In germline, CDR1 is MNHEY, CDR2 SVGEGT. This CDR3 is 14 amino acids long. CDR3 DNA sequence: TGTGCCAGCAGCCAGATGGGGGCCTTGAATACGCAGTATTTT. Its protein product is CASSQMGALNTQYF.

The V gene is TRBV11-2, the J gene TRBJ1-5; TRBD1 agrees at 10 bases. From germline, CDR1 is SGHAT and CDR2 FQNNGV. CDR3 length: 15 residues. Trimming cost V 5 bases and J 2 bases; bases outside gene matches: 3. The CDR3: CASSRQGAGNQPQHF. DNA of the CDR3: TGTGCCAGCAGCAGACAGGGGGCTGGCAATCAGCCCCAGCATTTT.

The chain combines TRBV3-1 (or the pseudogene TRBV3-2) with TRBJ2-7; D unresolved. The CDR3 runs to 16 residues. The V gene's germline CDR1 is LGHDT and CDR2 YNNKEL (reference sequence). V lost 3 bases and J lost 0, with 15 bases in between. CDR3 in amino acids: CASSHGLQDSSYEQYF. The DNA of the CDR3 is TGTGCCAGCAGCCATGGTCTGCAGGATAGCTCCTACGAGCAGTACTTC.

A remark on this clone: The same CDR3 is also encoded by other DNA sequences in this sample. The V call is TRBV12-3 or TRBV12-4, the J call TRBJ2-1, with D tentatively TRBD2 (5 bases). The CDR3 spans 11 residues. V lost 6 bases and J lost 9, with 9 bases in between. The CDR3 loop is CASSLGGEQFF. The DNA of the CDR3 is TGTGCCAGCAGCCTAGGAGGTGAGCAGTTCTTC.

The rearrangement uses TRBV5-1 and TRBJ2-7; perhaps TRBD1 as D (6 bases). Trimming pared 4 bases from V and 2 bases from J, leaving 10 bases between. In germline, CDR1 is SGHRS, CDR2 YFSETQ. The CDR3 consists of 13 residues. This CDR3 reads CASSPRTAYEQYF. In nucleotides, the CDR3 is TGCGCCAGCAGCCCACGGACAGCCTACGAGCAGTACTTC.

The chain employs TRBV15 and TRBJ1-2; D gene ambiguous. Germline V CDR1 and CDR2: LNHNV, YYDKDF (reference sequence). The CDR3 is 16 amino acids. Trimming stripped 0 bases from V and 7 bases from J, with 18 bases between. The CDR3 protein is CATSRDRSGVLGGYTF. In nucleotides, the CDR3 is TGTGCCACCAGCAGAGATCGGAGTGGTGTGTTGGGTGGCTACACCTTC.

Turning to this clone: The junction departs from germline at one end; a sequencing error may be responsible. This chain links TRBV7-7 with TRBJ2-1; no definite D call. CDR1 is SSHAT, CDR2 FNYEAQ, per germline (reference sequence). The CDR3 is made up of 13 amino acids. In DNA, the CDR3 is TGTGCTAGCAGCCCAGACTCCTTCAATGAGCAGTTCTTC. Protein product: CASSPDSFNEQFF. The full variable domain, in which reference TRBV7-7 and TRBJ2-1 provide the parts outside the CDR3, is GAGVSQSPRYKVTKRGQDVTLRCDPISSHATLYWYQQALGQGPEFLTYFNYEAQPDKSGLPSDRFSAERPEGSISTLTIQRTEQRDSAMYRCASSPDSFNEQFFGPGTRLTVL.

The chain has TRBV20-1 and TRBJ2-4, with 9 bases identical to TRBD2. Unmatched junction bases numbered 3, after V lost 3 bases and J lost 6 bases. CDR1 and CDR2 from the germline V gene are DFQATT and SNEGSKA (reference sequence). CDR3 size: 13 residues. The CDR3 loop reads CSASLAGLNIQYF. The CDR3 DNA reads TGCAGTGCTAGTCTAGCGGGATTAAACATTCAGTACTTC.

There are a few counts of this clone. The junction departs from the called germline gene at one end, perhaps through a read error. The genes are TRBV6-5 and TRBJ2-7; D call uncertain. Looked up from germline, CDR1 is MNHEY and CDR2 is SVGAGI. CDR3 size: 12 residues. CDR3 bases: TGTGCCAGCAGTTCTCCAACCTACGGGCAGTACTTC. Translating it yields CASSSPTYGQYF.

CDR3 nucleotide sequence: TGTGCCAGCAGCCGCGGGGCAGGGTACCGCGAGCAGTACTTC. This codes for CASSRGAGYREQYF. The rearrangement joins TRBV7-2 to TRBJ2-7; maybe TRBD2 (6 bases). V gave up 5 bases and J gave up 6 bases, with 17 bases separating them. Germline V CDR1 and CDR2: SGHTA, FQGNSA. The CDR3 sequence is 14 residues long. The entire variable domain, with the rest obtained from reference TRBV7-2 and TRBJ2-7, is as follows: GAGVSQSPSNKVTEKGKDVELRCDPISGHTALYWYRQSLGQGLEFLIYFQGNSAPDKSGLPSDRFSAERTGGSVSTLTIQRTQQEDSAVYLCASSRGAGYREQYFGPGTRLTVT.

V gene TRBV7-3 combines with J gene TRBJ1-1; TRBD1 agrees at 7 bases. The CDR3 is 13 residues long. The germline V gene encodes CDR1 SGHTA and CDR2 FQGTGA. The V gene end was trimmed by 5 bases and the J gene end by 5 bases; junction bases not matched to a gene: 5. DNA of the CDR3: TGTGCCAGCAGCCCCGACAGGGATACTGAAGCTTTCTTT. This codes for CASSPDRDTEAFF.

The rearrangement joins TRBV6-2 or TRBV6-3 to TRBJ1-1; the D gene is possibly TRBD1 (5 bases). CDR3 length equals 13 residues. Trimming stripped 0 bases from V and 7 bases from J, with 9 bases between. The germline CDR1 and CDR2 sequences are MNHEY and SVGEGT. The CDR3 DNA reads TGTGCCAGCAGTTACTCAGGGGCGGTTGAAGCTTTCTTT. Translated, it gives CASSYSGAVEAFF.